The 22 T cell receptor beta chains below were found in one sample sequenced in a study of CD8+CD57+ T cells in acquired aplastic anemia. It was genomic DNA that served as the template for profiling TCR beta VDJ and CDR3. MiXCR, run by TCRdb on the reads, gives a single entry per CDR3 protein. The sample has fewer than 200,000 distinct CDR3 sequences, 63% seen once. Sequenced input: sorted CD4+, CD8+, or CD8+CD57+ T cells (not recorded which) from PBMCs. The receptors shown here come from a human donor in good health.

A word on this clonotype: Compared with germline, one end of the junction differs, possibly owing to a read error. V usage is TRBV7-9 and J usage is TRBJ2-2; 7 bases agree with TRBD2. Germline V lookup: CDR1 SEHNR, CDR2 FQNEAQ (reference sequence). The CDR3 covers 11 residues. The CDR3 sequence: CASSSTGGLFF. The DNA of the CDR3 is TGTGCCAGCAGCTCGACGGGGGGGCTGTTTTTT.

The V and J genes are TRBV20-1 and TRBJ2-7, with D possibly TRBD1 on 5 matching bases. The V gene lost 4 bases and the J gene lost 0 bases, with 13 bases spanning the gap. Germline loops: CDR1 DFQATT, CDR2 SNEGSKA (reference sequence). There are 14 residues in the CDR3. The CDR3 is CSATPDTDSYEQYF. The CDR3 nucleotides are TGCAGTGCTACCCCGGACACCGACTCCTACGAGCAGTACTTC.

A word on this clonotype: The junction and the germline gene differ at one end; a read error may be behind it. This chain uses TRBV11-2 with TRBJ2-5; the match to TRBD2 covers 7 bases. Germline V gene lookup returns CDR1 SGHAT and CDR2 FQNNGV. The CDR3 loop spans 16 amino acids. The CDR3 here is CASSLRAGSFREAQYF. As DNA, the CDR3 is TGTGCCAGCAGCCTACGAGCGGGATCTTTTCGAGAGGCCCAGTACTTC. The full variable domain, in which reference TRBV11-2 and TRBJ2-5 provide the parts outside the CDR3, is EAGVAQSPRYKIIEKRQSVAFWCNPISGHATLYWYQQILGQGPKLLIQFQNNGVVDDSQLPKDRFSAERLKGVDSTLKIQPAKLEDSAVYLCASSLRAGSFREAQYFGPGTRLLVL.

On this clonotype: A read error may produce the germline difference seen at one junction end. The chain links TRBV2 to TRBJ2-7, with TRBD1 identical over 9 bases. This CDR3 comprises 14 residues. Looked up from germline, CDR1 is SNHLY and CDR2 is FYNNEI. This CDR3 reads CASCDRGISYEQYF. The CDR3, as DNA: TGTGCCAGCTGTGACAGGGGGATTTCCTACGAGCAGTACTTC. The full variable domain, its missing parts supplied by reference TRBV2 and TRBJ2-7, is EPEVTQTPSHQVTQMGQEVILRCVPISNHLYFYWYRQILGQKVEFLVSFYNNEISEKSEIFDDQFSVERPDGSNFTLKIRSTKLEDSAMYFCASCDRGISYEQYFGPGTRLTVT.

This sequence joins TRBV29-1 and TRBJ2-2, with D hard to call. The germline CDR1 and CDR2 sequences are SQVTM and ANQGSEA. Deletions cut 8 bases from V and 0 bases from J, with 16 bases between. The CDR3 loop spans 15 amino acids. As DNA, the CDR3 is TGCAGCTACCAAGTAGGGCCTACGAACACCGGGGAGCTGTTTTTT. This translates into CSYQVGPTNTGELFF.

This chain's CDR3 is CASSLGRGGHGDTQYF. The CDR3, as DNA: TGCGCCAGCAGCTTAGGACGGGGGGGCCATGGAGATACGCAGTATTTT. This chain connects TRBV5-1 to TRBJ2-3; 8 bases match TRBD2. The CDR3 has 16 amino acids. CDR1 is SGHRS, CDR2 YFSETQ, per germline. Trimming removed 2 bases from V and 5 bases from J; junction bases left unmatched: 10.

Only one count was recorded for this clonotype. This chain uses TRBV19 with TRBJ1-6, with D unresolved. This CDR3 has 13 residues. The ends were cut back, 8 bases at V and 6 bases at J, with 11 bases in the middle. Germline CDR1 and CDR2: LNHDA and SQIVND (reference sequence). CDR3 DNA: TGTGCCAGTTGGGTTTGGGGTAATTCACCCCTCCACTTT. This encodes CASWVWGNSPLHF. Full variable domain (remainder filled in from reference TRBV19 and TRBJ1-6): DGGITQSPKYLFRKEGQNVTLSCEQNLNHDAMYWYRQDPGQGLRLIYYSQIVNDFQKGDIAEGYSVSREKKESFPLTVTSAQKNPTAFYLCASWVWGNSPLHFGNGTRLTVT.

The CDR3 sequence: CASKVTSGVGEQYF. As DNA, the CDR3 is TGTGCCAGTAAGGTGACTAGCGGGGTTGGCGAGCAGTACTTC. The chain employs TRBV19 and TRBJ2-7; 11 bases agree with TRBD2. V shed 7 bases, J shed 6 bases, and the junction held 8 bases outside the gene matches. The CDR3 sequence is 14 residues long. Germline V CDR1 and CDR2: LNHDA, SQIVND (reference sequence).

This chain connects TRBV3-1 to TRBJ2-1, with no clear D. Germline V gene lookup returns CDR1 LGHDT and CDR2 YNNKEL (reference sequence). The CDR3 runs 14 residues. V was pared by 2 bases and J by 9 bases, with 14 bases between. The CDR3 is CASSQFLGLGEQFF. As DNA, the CDR3 is TGTGCCAGCAGCCAATTTCTAGGTCTAGGTGAGCAGTTCTTC.

The V gene is TRBV14, the J gene TRBJ2-1; no clear D. CDR1 and CDR2 (germline): SGHDN, FVKESK. V was trimmed by 0 bases and J by 6 bases, leaving 12 bases between them. This CDR3 has 15 amino acids. This CDR3 reads CASSQDSYVGNEQFF. In DNA, the CDR3 is TGTGCCAGCAGCCAAGATTCCTACGTGGGCAATGAGCAGTTCTTC.

J is TRBJ2-3 and V is TRBV6-4, with a weak D call TRBD1 (7 bases). V dropped 0 bases and J dropped 5 bases, with 15 bases sitting between them. CDR1 and CDR2 (germline): MRHNA, SNTAGT. This CDR3 has 16 amino acids. The CDR3: CASSDSRGDREDTQYF. The CDR3 coding sequence is TGTGCCAGCAGTGACTCGAGGGGGGACAGAGAAGATACGCAGTATTTT.

This clonotype was counted at least ten times. This rearrangement joins TRBV19 to TRBJ2-7, with 8 positions matching TRBD1. Germline V gene lookup returns CDR1 LNHDA and CDR2 SQIVND (reference sequence). The CDR3 has 14 residues. J was trimmed by 2 bases and V by 3 bases; bases with no gene match: 3. Written as DNA, the CDR3 is TGTGCCAGTAGTATGGGGACAGGAACCTACGAGCAGTACTTC. Its protein product is CASSMGTGTYEQYF.

The chain couples TRBV2 to TRBJ1-6, with a possible D match to TRBD1 (6 bases). Per the germline V gene, CDR1 is SNHLY and CDR2 is FYNNEI. V gave up 6 bases and J gave up 7 bases, with 22 bases separating them. The length of the CDR3 is 17 residues. The CDR3 DNA follows: TGTGCCAGCAGCCTCAGGGGCGACAGCAACTACAATTCACCCCTCCACTTT. Translated: CASSLRGDSNYNSPLHF.

This clonotype was seen once. The chain combines TRBV20-1 with TRBJ2-1, with a tentative D call TRBD2 (5 bases). Trimming left V 6 bases short and J 4 bases short, with 10 bases between. Looked up from germline, CDR1 is DFQATT and CDR2 is SNEGSKA (reference sequence). The CDR3 spans 12 residues. The CDR3, as DNA: TGCAGTGCGATACTAGTTTACAATGAGCAGTTCTTC. Amino acid sequence: CSAILVYNEQFF.

The V gene is TRBV20-1, the J gene TRBJ2-7; 9 positions agree with TRBD1. Germline assignment: CDR1 DFQATT and CDR2 SNEGSKA (reference sequence). With 8 bases clipped from V and 4 bases from J, the junction kept 12 bases outside the gene matches. The CDR3 totals 14 residues. The CDR3 loop is CSRENRGPPYEQYF. The CDR3 nucleotides are TGCAGTCGGGAAAACAGGGGGCCTCCGTACGAGCAGTACTTC.

The chain recombines TRBV19 with TRBJ1-1; D may be TRBD1 (6 bases). Germline assignment: CDR1 LNHDA and CDR2 SQIVND (reference sequence). This CDR3 spans 16 amino acids. Between the trimmed V and J ends, which lost 9 bases and 1 base, there was a span of 21 bases. The CDR3 loop is CASCFGGTRRNTEAFF. DNA of the CDR3: TGTGCCAGCTGTTTCGGCGGGACACGGCGGAACACTGAAGCTTTCTTT. Full variable domain (rest looked up from reference TRBV19 and TRBJ1-1): DGGITQSPKYLFRKEGQNVTLSCEQNLNHDAMYWYRQDPGQGLRLIYYSQIVNDFQKGDIAEGYSVSREKKESFPLTVTSAQKNPTAFYLCASCFGGTRRNTEAFFGQGTRLTVV.

This clonotype was recorded a few times. This chain joins TRBV7-6 and TRBJ2-3, with 8 bases that match TRBD1. V was clipped by 3 bases and J by 7 bases; unmatched bases: 6. CDR1 and CDR2 from the germline V gene are SGHVS and FNYEAQ. This CDR3 has 14 amino acids. The CDR3 sequence: CASSLSTGAYTQYF. The CDR3 DNA sequence: TGTGCCAGCAGCTTGTCGACAGGGGCCTATACGCAGTATTTT.

This clonotype was picked up many times. This sequence joins TRBV7-9 and TRBJ2-3; D gene uncertain. Germline CDR1 SEHNR, CDR2 FQNEAQ (reference sequence). V was pared by 5 bases and J by 2 bases, with 17 bases between. The CDR3 has 16 amino acids. Here the CDR3 DNA reads TGTGCCAGCAGCCCCATGCTATTATCTTACACAGATACGCAGTATTTT. Its protein product is CASSPMLLSYTDTQYF.

V gene TRBV5-4 combines with J gene TRBJ1-2; D call uncertain. There are 12 residues in the CDR3. V lost 6 bases to trimming and J lost 6 bases, with 12 bases between them. Germline CDR1 SGHNT, CDR2 YYREEE (reference sequence). The CDR3 nucleotides read TGTGCCAGCAACGCTGGGTTGGATGGCTACACCTTC. Residues: CASNAGLDGYTF.

This clonotype was counted only a few times. The V call is TRBV20-1, the J call TRBJ2-7; 10 bases are a match to TRBD2. This CDR3 has 14 residues. Germline CDR1 and CDR2: DFQATT and SNEGSKA (reference sequence). With V trimmed by 6 bases and J by 6 bases, 11 bases remained unmatched. As DNA, the CDR3 is TGCAGTGCAACCCGCGGGACTAGCGTCTCCGAGCAGTACTTC. Its translation is CSATRGTSVSEQYF.

The chain recombines TRBV19 with TRBJ2-1, with TRBD2 identical over 8 bases. Trimming took 6 bases from V and 6 from J; bases not matched to a gene: 7. The germline gives CDR1 LNHDA, CDR2 SQIVND (reference sequence). The CDR3 loop spans 14 amino acids. The CDR3 protein is CASRTRGVINEQFF. The CDR3 coding sequence is TGTGCCAGTAGGACGCGGGGGGTGATCAATGAGCAGTTCTTC. Combining the CDR3 with reference TRBV19 and TRBJ2-1 gives the whole variable domain DGGITQSPKYLFRKEGQNVTLSCEQNLNHDAMYWYRQDPGQGLRLIYYSQIVNDFQKGDIAEGYSVSREKKESFPLTVTSAQKNPTAFYLCASRTRGVINEQFFGPGTRLTVL.

The chain has TRBV25-1 and TRBJ2-2; 9 bases line up with TRBD1. CDR3 size: 14 residues. The J segment lost 5 bases and the V segment lost 5 bases, leaving 3 bases of the junction unmatched. Germline CDR1 and CDR2: MGHDK and SYGVNS. The chain's CDR3 is CASSPGTGTGELFF. Here the CDR3 DNA reads TGTGCCAGCAGTCCCGGGACAGGGACCGGGGAGCTGTTTTTT.